The 10 T cell receptor beta chains presented below share a single source sample, sequenced in a study of T cell responses to AZD1222 COVID-19 vaccine. The method was immunoSEQ multiplex PCR; TCRdb's version includes in-frame clones alone and lacks a portion of them. The sample gives 70,000 to 90,000 clones, around 86% of which show up once; 8.7% is in the top ten. The starting material was peripheral blood, obtained on day 0 of AZD1222 vaccination. Source of these receptors: an adult in good health.

This clone was found a few times. V is TRBV18 and J is TRBJ1-1; no clear D gene. Trimming pared 1 base from V and 1 base from J, leaving 4 bases between. CDR3 length: 13 residues. In germline, CDR1 is KGHSH, CDR2 LQKENI. CDR3 amino acids: CASSPQRNTEAFF. For the CDR3, the DNA is TGTGCCAGCTCACCACAGAGGAACACTGAAGCTTTCTTT.

The V call is TRBV7-9, the J call TRBJ1-2; D unresolved. CDR3 size: 13 residues. Per germline, CDR1 SEHNR and CDR2 FQNEAQ (reference sequence). Between the trimmed V and J ends, which lost 7 bases and 4 bases, there was a span of 13 bases. The CDR3 region is CASTPMRSYGYTF. Here the CDR3 DNA reads TGTGCCAGCACCCCAATGAGGAGCTATGGCTACACCTTC.

The chain combines TRBV27 with TRBJ2-1, with 12 bases lining up with TRBD2. V was clipped by 4 bases and J by 7 bases; unmatched bases: 11. CDR1 and CDR2 (germline): MNHEY, SMNVEV (reference sequence). CDR3 size: 17 residues. Here the CDR3 DNA reads TGTGCCAGCAGTTCTCTGGGACTAGCGGGCGAGAGGAATGAGCAGTTCTTC. Its protein is CASSSLGLAGERNEQFF.

The J gene is TRBJ2-7, the V gene TRBV21-1. TRBV21-1 is a listed pseudogene. This CDR3 has 15 residues. The CDR3 here is CASSNFCTGAHEQYF. DNA of the CDR3: TGTGCCAGCAGCAATTTTTGCACGGGGGCCCACGAGCAGTACTTC.

Only one count was recorded for this clone. V and J are TRBV5-4 and TRBJ2-1, with D maybe TRBD2 (7 bases). CDR1 is SGHNT, CDR2 YYREEE, per germline (reference sequence). The CDR3 has 12 amino acids. Trimming shortened V by 2 bases and J by 15 bases, and 15 bases separated the two germline ends. The CDR3 DNA sequence: TGTGCCAGCAGCTTCGGGGGGCGACCAGGGTTCTTC. As protein: CASSFGGRPGFF.

This sequence joins TRBV5-1 and TRBJ2-6; no reliable D call. The germline gives CDR1 SGHRS, CDR2 YFSETQ. V gave up 1 base and J gave up 2 bases, with 7 bases separating them. The CDR3 is made up of 15 amino acids. The CDR3 DNA reads as TGCGCCAGCAGCTTGAAAGTTACTGGGGCCAACGTCCTGACTTTC. Translating gives CASSLKVTGANVLTF.

The chain is built from TRBV5-1 and TRBJ2-7; 8 bases fit TRBD1. The CDR3 loop spans 18 amino acids. The V gene's germline CDR1 is SGHRS and CDR2 YFSETQ. Germline trimming cut 3 bases from V and 6 bases from J; bases unmatched to any gene: 20. In DNA form, the CDR3 reads TGCGCCAGCAGCTACCTTCCCGGGACAGGATGGGAGGCCGTCGAGCAGTACTTC. Protein: CASSYLPGTGWEAVEQYF.

This chain links TRBV10-2 with TRBJ2-1, with TRBD2 matching over 11 bases. Trimming took 6 bases from V and 0 from J; bases not matched to a gene: 10. Germline V gives CDR1 WSHSY, CDR2 SAAADI. CDR3 size: 18 residues. In nucleotides, the CDR3 is TGCGCCAGCAGGGCGGGACTAGCGGCACCAAGCTCCTACAATGAGCAGTTCTTC. Protein product: CASRAGLAAPSSYNEQFF.

The chain links TRBV7-2 to TRBJ2-7; D perhaps matches TRBD1 (5 bases). CDR3 length: 14 residues. V was clipped by 2 bases and J by 7 bases, with 15 bases between them. Germline loops: CDR1 SGHTA, CDR2 FQGNSA. The CDR3 loop is CASSLRQGSEEQYF. CDR3 sequence (DNA): TGTGCCAGCAGCTTACGTCAGGGATCGGAGGAGCAGTACTTC.

The CDR3 is CASSLNGRGTEAFF. In nucleotides, the CDR3 is TGTGCCAGCAGCTTAAATGGGAGAGGCACTGAAGCTTTCTTT. The chain uses TRBV7-3 and TRBJ1-1; D not certain. The CDR3 extends over 14 amino acids. V shed 1 base and J shed 4 bases, with 10 bases lying between them. Germline CDR1 is SGHTA and CDR2 is FQGTGA.